This T cell receptor beta chain was found in a study of T cell repertoires in cytomegalovirus infection. Looking at the study overall: Public TCR beta signatures provided an indication of both CMV infection and a matching HLA type.

TCRdb analysed the reads with MiXCR anew, one entry per CDR3 protein. The table includes roughly 920,000 distinct CDR3 sequences, around 32% detected once. The germline CDR1 and CDR2 sequences are KGHSH and LQKENI. The J segment lost 7 bases and the V segment lost 6 bases, leaving 5 bases of the junction unmatched. The CDR3 has 13 amino acids. On this clonotype: The antigen is undetermined.

The sequencing here drew on cultured CD8+ T cells from PBMCs, taken from culture after CMV antigen stimulation. The chain joins TRBV18 to TRBJ1-2; 10 positions agree with TRBD1. The receptor was isolated from a human donor in good health (CMV status not recorded). Some clones in this sample may be carry-over from other donors' samples. CDR3 amino acids: CASSPTGGPGYTF. The CDR3 DNA is TGTGCCAGCTCGCCGACAGGGGGCCCTGGCTACACCTTC.